One and the same sample provided the 22 T cell receptor beta chains below, sequenced in a study of cytomegalovirus exposure and HLA in healthy donors. The PCR was carried out with 60 Vbeta primers and 13 Jbeta primers. Using immunoSEQ multiplex PCR, the repertoire was profiled, and TCRdb retains in-frame clones only, with some absent. The table records nearly 65,000 clones, approximately 70% of them present only once. The sequencing sample was made of PBMCs. Every receptor here comes from a man between 45 and 60 years old in good health and CMV-seronegative.

This clone came up once. The chain carries TRBV2 and TRBJ2-7; 10 bases match TRBD2. The V gene's germline CDR1 is SNHLY and CDR2 FYNNEI. The CDR3 has 15 amino acids. The trim removed 6 bases at V and 3 bases at J, leaving 8 bases unmatched. The CDR3 loop reads CASSPSGGAGYEQYF. CDR3 sequence (DNA): TGTGCCAGCAGCCCAAGCGGGGGGGCCGGCTACGAGCAGTACTTC.

The gene calls are TRBV29-1 and TRBJ1-1; maybe TRBD1 (5 bases). The germline CDR1 and CDR2 sequences are SQVTM and ANQGSEA. V was pared by 7 bases and J by 6 bases, with 9 bases between. This CDR3 region has 10 residues. The CDR3 protein is CSAGGAEAFF. The CDR3 bases are TGCAGCGCCGGGGGGGCTGAAGCTTTCTTT. Full variable domain (remainder filled in from reference TRBV29-1 and TRBJ1-1): SAVISQKPSRDICQRGTSLTIQCQVDSQVTMMFWYRQQPGQSLTLIATANQGSEATYESGFVIDKFPISRPNLTFSTLTVSNMSPEDSSIYLCSAGGAEAFFGQGTRLTVV.

The V gene is TRBV7-9, the J gene TRBJ2-1; 10 bases are shared with TRBD1. Trimming cost V 5 bases and J 9 bases; bases outside gene matches: 13. This CDR3 is built from 16 residues. CDR1 SEHNR and CDR2 FQNEAQ come from the germline V gene (reference sequence). The CDR3 region is CASSPGGQGWNGEQFF. For the CDR3, the DNA is TGTGCCAGCAGCCCAGGGGGACAGGGGTGGAACGGTGAGCAGTTCTTC.

This chain connects TRBV5-1 to TRBJ1-5; 8 bases line up with TRBD1. CDR1 is SGHRS and CDR2 is YFSETQ in the germline V gene. V dropped 2 bases and J dropped 1; count of bases not matched to a gene: 2. The CDR3 has 15 residues. The CDR3 nucleotides read TGCGCCAGCAGCTTCGGACAGGGCAGCAATCAGCCCCAGCATTTT. This sequence encodes CASSFGQGSNQPQHF.

V is TRBV7-9 and J is TRBJ1-2; no clear D gene. V lost 0 bases and J lost 5, with 19 bases in between. Germline lookup yields CDR1 SEHNR and CDR2 FQNEAQ (reference sequence). This CDR3 is built from 17 residues. The CDR3 DNA is TGTGCCAGCAGCTTAGCAAAGAGTGCTAACAGAGATTATGGCTACACCTTC. Amino acid sequence: CASSLAKSANRDYGYTF.

This chain connects TRBV5-1 to TRBJ1-2; the D gene is possibly TRBD1 (5 bases). The CDR3 totals 17 residues. Germline V gene lookup returns CDR1 SGHRS and CDR2 YFSETQ. V lost 4 bases, J lost 1 base, and 20 bases lay in between. The DNA of the CDR3 is TGCGCCAGCAGCCCTTCGGGACTACAGCGGGGTAACTATGGCTACACCTTC. Translating gives CASSPSGLQRGNYGYTF.

V is TRBV6-5 and J is TRBJ1-5; the D is unclear. This CDR3 is built from 14 residues. Germline CDR1 reads MNHEY; CDR2 reads SVGAGI. V lost 6 bases to trimming and J lost 3 bases, with 12 bases between them. CDR3 amino acids: CASSQTVYNQPQHF. CDR3 DNA: TGTGCCAGCAGCCAAACAGTATACAATCAGCCCCAGCATTTT.

On this clone itself: A read error may produce the germline difference seen at one junction end. The V and J genes are TRBV7-9 and TRBJ1-1; D is ambiguous. The CDR3 totals 12 residues. Germline V gene data show CDR1 as SEHNR and CDR2 as FQNEAQ (reference sequence). CDR3 DNA sequence: TGTTCCAGCAGTCCAGCAGCGCTGGAAGCTTTCTTT. Residues: CSSSPAALEAFF.

The chain is built from TRBV2 and TRBJ2-1; D may be TRBD1 (6 bases). V gave up 8 bases and J gave up 4 bases, with 15 bases separating them. The CDR3 totals 14 residues. From germline, CDR1 is SNHLY and CDR2 FYNNEI. The CDR3 DNA reads as TGTGCCAGCGAACAGGGATCGGGGTACAATGAGCAGTTCTTC. Protein sequence: CASEQGSGYNEQFF. Combining the CDR3 with reference TRBV2 and TRBJ2-1 gives the whole variable domain EPEVTQTPSHQVTQMGQEVILRCVPISNHLYFYWYRQILGQKVEFLVSFYNNEISEKSEIFDDQFSVERPDGSNFTLKIRSTKLEDSAMYFCASEQGSGYNEQFFGPGTRLTVL.

This chain joins TRBV7-9 and TRBJ1-1, with TRBD1 matching over 8 bases. The germline V gene encodes CDR1 SEHNR and CDR2 FQNEAQ (reference sequence). The CDR3 runs 15 residues. V lost 5 bases, J lost 1 base, and 6 bases stayed unmatched. The CDR3 region has the DNA TGTGCCAGCAGCCCTCGACAGGGGACGAACACTGAAGCTTTCTTT. Encoded protein: CASSPRQGTNTEAFF.

The V and J genes are TRBV7-9 and TRBJ2-7; 9 nucleotides match TRBD2. The CDR3 totals 15 residues. CDR1 and CDR2 from the germline V gene are SEHNR and FQNEAQ (reference sequence). V trimming: 3 bases; J trimming: 5 bases; junction bases outside the gene matches: 8. The CDR3 sequence: CASSFGRGGIDEQYF. CDR3 nucleotides: TGTGCCAGCAGCTTCGGGCGGGGGGGCATAGACGAGCAGTACTTC.

The V gene is TRBV6-1, the J gene TRBJ2-1, with 12 bases identical to TRBD2. Germline CDR1 MNHNS, CDR2 SASEGT. This CDR3 spans 16 amino acids. V lost 4 bases to trimming and J lost 7 bases; unmatched junction nucleotides: 8. The chain's CDR3 is CASSVLGLAGRNEQFF. Here the CDR3 DNA reads TGTGCCAGCAGTGTGCTAGGACTAGCGGGAAGGAATGAGCAGTTCTTC.

The rearrangement links TRBV30 to TRBJ1-2, with no clear D. Trimming took off 0 bases at V and 4 bases at J, with 9 bases between the two ends. Germline CDR1 is GTSNPN and CDR2 is SVGIG (reference sequence). The CDR3 loop spans 13 amino acids. This chain's CDR3 is CAWSVESSYGYTF. The CDR3 DNA sequence: TGTGCCTGGAGTGTAGAGTCATCCTATGGCTACACCTTC.

V gene TRBV11-2 combines with J gene TRBJ1-2; 9 bases fit TRBD1. Germline assignment: CDR1 SGHAT and CDR2 FQNNGV. The CDR3 consists of 13 residues. Trimming took 5 bases from V and 6 from J; bases not matched to a gene: 4. The CDR3 region is CASSLRQGDGYTF. The DNA of the CDR3 is TGTGCCAGCAGCCTCAGACAGGGGGATGGCTACACCTTC.

On this clone: One end of the junction does not line up with germline, which may come from a read error. This chain joins TRBV7-9 and TRBJ1-2; D call uncertain. The CDR3 has 12 amino acids. The germline V gene has CDR1 SEHNR and CDR2 FQNEAQ (reference sequence). The CDR3 region has the DNA TGTGCCAGCAGCTTGACTCTACGGTACTGCCCCTTC. It encodes CASSLTLRYCPF.

This clone was detected only a few times. The chain joins TRBV13 to TRBJ2-5; TRBD2 aligns across 8 bases. From germline, CDR1 is PRHDT and CDR2 FYEKMQ (reference sequence). The CDR3 length is 15 residues. J gave up 3 bases and V 2 bases, and 5 bases lay outside the gene matches. The CDR3 protein is CASSLKGGGKETQYF. CDR3 DNA: TGTGCCAGCAGCTTAAAGGGCGGGGGGAAAGAGACCCAGTACTTC.

This clone was found a few times. CDR3: CAWSVPGGFPYNEQFF. The CDR3 DNA reads TGTGCCTGGAGTGTGCCGGGGGGCTTCCCTTACAATGAGCAGTTCTTC. This chain connects TRBV30 to TRBJ2-1; tentatively, D is TRBD2 (7 bases). V dropped 0 bases and J dropped 4 bases, with 16 bases sitting between them. The germline gives CDR1 GTSNPN, CDR2 SVGIG (reference sequence). The CDR3 runs to 16 residues.

The chain uses TRBV5-5 and TRBJ1-1, with 7 bases lining up with TRBD1. With V trimmed by 0 bases and J by 1 base, 6 bases remained unmatched. Germline V gene data show CDR1 as SGHKS and CDR2 as YYEKEE (reference sequence). The CDR3 totals 16 residues. This chain's CDR3 is CASSLEPGGWNTEAFF. The DNA for the CDR3 is TGTGCCAGCAGCTTGGAGCCAGGGGGATGGAACACTGAAGCTTTCTTT. The whole variable domain, remainder taken from reference TRBV5-5 and TRBJ1-1, is DAGVTQSPTHLIKTRGQQVTLRCSPISGHKSVSWYQQVLGQGPQFIFQYYEKEERGRGNFPDRFSARQFPNYSSELNVNALLLGDSALYLCASSLEPGGWNTEAFFGQGTRLTVV.

J is TRBJ1-1 and V is TRBV5-1, with D hard to call. CDR3 length: 14 residues. The V gene's germline CDR1 is SGHRS and CDR2 YFSETQ. V was shortened by 1 base and J by 2 bases, with 9 bases between the two germline ends. The CDR3 sequence: CASSLFTANTEAFF. As DNA, the CDR3 is TGCGCCAGCAGCTTGTTTACAGCCAACACTGAAGCTTTCTTT.

Concerning this clone: The germline gene is not matched at one end of the junction; a read error may be the cause. This CDR3 is CASSLRAGNTIYF. For the CDR3, the DNA is TGTGCTAGCAGCCTCAGGGCTGGAAACACCATATATTTT. This chain links TRBV7-7 with TRBJ1-3; possible D gene TRBD1, 5 bases. Germline CDR1 reads SSHAT; CDR2 reads FNYEAQ (reference sequence). CDR3 length: 13 residues.

The chain employs TRBV15 and TRBJ2-2; the match to TRBD1 covers 11 bases. Trimming removed 1 base from V and 3 bases from J; junction bases left unmatched: 1. The CDR3 length is 16 residues. Germline assignment: CDR1 LNHNV and CDR2 YYDKDF (reference sequence). CDR3 bases: TGTGCCACCAGCAGAGCGGGACAGGGGGACACCGGGGAGCTGTTTTTT. The encoded protein is CATSRAGQGDTGELFF. Filled out from reference TRBV15 and TRBJ2-2, the complete variable domain reads DAMVIQNPRYQVTQFGKPVTLSCSQTLNHNVMYWYQQKSSQAPKLLFHYYDKDFNNEADTPDNFQSRRPNTSFCFLDIRSPGLGDTAMYLCATSRAGQGDTGELFFGEGSRLTVL.

This clone was recorded once. The chain is built from TRBV6-4 and TRBJ1-1, with 7 bases lining up with TRBD1. From germline, CDR1 is MRHNA and CDR2 SNTAGT. J lost 2 bases, V lost 6 bases, and 6 bases had no gene match. The CDR3 runs to 14 residues. The CDR3 DNA follows: TGTGCCAGCAGGGCGACAGGGTACAACACTGAAGCTTTCTTT. Protein: CASRATGYNTEAFF.